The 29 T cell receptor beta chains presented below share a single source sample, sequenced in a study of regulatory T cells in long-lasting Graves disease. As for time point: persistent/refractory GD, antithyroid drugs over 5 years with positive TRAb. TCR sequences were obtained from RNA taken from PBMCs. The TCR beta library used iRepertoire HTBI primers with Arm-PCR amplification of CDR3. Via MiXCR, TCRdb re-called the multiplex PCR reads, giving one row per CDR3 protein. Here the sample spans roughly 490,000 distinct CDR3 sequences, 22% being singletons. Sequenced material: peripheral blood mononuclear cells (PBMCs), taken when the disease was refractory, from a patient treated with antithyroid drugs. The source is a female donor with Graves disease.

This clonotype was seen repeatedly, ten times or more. The chain's CDR3 is CASSLGSWSGGGLDYEQYF. The CDR3 DNA reads TGTGCCAGCAGTTTAGGCTCCTGGTCCGGAGGGGGCTTAGACTACGAGCAGTACTTC. V gene TRBV28 combines with J gene TRBJ2-7; tentatively, D is TRBD1 (7 bases). The V gene's germline CDR1 is MDHEN and CDR2 SYDVKM. The CDR3 is made up of 19 amino acids. V lost 2 bases, J lost 3 bases, and 26 bases lay in between.

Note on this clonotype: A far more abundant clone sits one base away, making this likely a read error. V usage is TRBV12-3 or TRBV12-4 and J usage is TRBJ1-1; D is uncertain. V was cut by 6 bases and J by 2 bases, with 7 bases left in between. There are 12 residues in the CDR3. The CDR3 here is CASSGNNTEAFF. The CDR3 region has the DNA TGTGCCAGCAGCGGGAATAACACTGAAGCTTTCTTT.

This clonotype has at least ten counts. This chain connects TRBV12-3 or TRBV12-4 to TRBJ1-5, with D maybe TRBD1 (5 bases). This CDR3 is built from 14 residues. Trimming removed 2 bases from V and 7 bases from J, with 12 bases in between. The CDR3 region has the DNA TGTGCCAGCAGTTTACGGGGGAGTGGGCAGCCCCAGCATTTT. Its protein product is CASSLRGSGQPQHF.

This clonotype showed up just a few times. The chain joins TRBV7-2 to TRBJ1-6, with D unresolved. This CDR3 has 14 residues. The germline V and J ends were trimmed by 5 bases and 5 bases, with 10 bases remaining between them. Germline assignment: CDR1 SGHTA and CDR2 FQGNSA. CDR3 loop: CASSRRRDNSPLHF. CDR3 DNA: TGTGCCAGCAGCCGACGAAGGGATAATTCACCCCTCCACTTT.

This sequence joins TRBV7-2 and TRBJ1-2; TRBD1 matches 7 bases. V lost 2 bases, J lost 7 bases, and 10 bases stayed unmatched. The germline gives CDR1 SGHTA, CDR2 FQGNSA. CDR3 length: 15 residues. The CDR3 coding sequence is TGTGCCAGCAGCTTACTACCGACAGGGATCGGTGGCTACACCTTC. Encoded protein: CASSLLPTGIGGYTF.

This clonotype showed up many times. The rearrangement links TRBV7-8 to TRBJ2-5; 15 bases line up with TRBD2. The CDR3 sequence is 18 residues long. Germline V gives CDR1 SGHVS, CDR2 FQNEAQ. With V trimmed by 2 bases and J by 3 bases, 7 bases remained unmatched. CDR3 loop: CASSLSIRTSGGEETQYF. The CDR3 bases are TGTGCCAGCAGCTTATCCATTAGGACTAGCGGGGGGGAAGAGACCCAGTACTTC.

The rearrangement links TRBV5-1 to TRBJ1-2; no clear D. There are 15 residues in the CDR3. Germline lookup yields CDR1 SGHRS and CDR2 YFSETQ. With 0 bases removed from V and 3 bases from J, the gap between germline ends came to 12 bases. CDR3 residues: CASSLDRGGYYGYTF. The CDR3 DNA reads TGCGCCAGCAGCTTGGACCGAGGAGGGTACTATGGCTACACCTTC.

CDR3 sequence (DNA): TGTGCCTGGGCCCCGGGGAGGGGCAATCAGCCCCAGCATTTT. Its protein product is CAWAPGRGNQPQHF. The chain combines TRBV30 with TRBJ1-5; D is ambiguous. The CDR3 has 14 amino acids. CDR1 is GTSNPN, CDR2 SVGIG, per germline (reference sequence). Trimming took 5 bases from V and 2 from J, leaving 13 bases between them.

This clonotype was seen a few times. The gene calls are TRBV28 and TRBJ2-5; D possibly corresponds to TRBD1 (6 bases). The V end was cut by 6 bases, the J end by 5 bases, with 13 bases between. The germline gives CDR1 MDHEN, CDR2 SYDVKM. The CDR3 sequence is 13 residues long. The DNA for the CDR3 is TGTGCCAGCAGATACAGGGATCGGGAGACCCAGTACTTC. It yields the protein CASRYRDRETQYF.

DNA for the CDR3: TGTGCCAGCACCCCTTATCCCCAGAAGTCCACTGAAGCTTTCTTT. Amino acid sequence: CASTPYPQKSTEAFF. The chain links TRBV9 to TRBJ1-1; the D is unclear. Trimming left V 6 bases short and J 4 bases short, with 19 bases between. This CDR3 is 15 amino acids long. Germline V CDR1 and CDR2: SGDLS, YYNGEE.

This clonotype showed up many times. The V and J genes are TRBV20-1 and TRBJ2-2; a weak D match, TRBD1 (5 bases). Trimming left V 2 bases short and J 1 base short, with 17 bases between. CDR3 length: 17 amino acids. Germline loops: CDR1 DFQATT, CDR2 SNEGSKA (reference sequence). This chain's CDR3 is CSARPPQAPMNTGELFF. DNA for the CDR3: TGCAGTGCTAGACCCCCACAGGCACCGATGAACACCGGGGAGCTGTTTTTT.

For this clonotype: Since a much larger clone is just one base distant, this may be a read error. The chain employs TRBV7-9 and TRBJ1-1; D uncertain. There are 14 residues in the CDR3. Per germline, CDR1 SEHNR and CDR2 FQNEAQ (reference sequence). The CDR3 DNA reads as TGTGCCCGCAGCTTAGATCTCTCGGTTACCGAAGCTTTCTTT. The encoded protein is CARSLDLSVTEAFF.

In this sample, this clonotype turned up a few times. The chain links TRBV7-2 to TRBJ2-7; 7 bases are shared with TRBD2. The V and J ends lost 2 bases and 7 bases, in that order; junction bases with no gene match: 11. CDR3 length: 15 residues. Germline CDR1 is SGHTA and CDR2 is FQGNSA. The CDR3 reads CASSLRTAGLLEQYF. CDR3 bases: TGTGCCAGCAGCTTACGTACAGCGGGGCTGCTAGAGCAGTACTTC.

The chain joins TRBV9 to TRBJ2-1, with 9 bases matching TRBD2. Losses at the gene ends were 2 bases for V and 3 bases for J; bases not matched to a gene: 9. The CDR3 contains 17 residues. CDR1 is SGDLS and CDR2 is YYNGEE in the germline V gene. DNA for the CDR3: TGTGCCAGCAGCGTCGGGGGAAGCGGGGGGAGCTACAATGAGCAGTTCTTC. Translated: CASSVGGSGGSYNEQFF.

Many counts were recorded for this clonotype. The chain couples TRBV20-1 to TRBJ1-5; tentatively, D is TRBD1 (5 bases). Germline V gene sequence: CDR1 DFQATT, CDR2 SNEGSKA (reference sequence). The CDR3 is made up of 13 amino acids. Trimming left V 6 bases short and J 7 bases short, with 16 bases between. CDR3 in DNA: TGCAGTGCCACTACGGGGACCCAACAGCCCCAGCATTTT. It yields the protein CSATTGTQQPQHF.

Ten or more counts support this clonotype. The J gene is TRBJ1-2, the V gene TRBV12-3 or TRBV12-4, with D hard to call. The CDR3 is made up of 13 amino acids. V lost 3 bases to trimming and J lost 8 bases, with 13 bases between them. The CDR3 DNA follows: TGTGCCAGCAGTTTCGATCCTAGTGGCGGCTACACCTTC. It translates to CASSFDPSGGYTF.

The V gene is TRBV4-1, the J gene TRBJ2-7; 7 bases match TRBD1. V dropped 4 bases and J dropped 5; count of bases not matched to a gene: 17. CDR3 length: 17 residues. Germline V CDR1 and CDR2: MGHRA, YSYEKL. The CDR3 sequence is CASSPTTGTEAEDEQYF. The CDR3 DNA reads TGCGCCAGCAGCCCCACAACCGGGACAGAAGCTGAAGACGAGCAGTACTTC.

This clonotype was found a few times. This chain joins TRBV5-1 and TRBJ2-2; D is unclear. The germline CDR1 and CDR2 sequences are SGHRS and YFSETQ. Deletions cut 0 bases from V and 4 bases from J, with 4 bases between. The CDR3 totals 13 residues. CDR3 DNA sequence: TGCGCCAGCAGCTTGGCTCTCACCGGGGAGCTGTTTTTT. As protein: CASSLALTGELFF.

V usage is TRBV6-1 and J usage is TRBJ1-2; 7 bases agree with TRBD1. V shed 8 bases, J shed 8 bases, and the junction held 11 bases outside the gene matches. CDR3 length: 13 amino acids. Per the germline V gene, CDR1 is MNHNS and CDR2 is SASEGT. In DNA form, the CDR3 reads TGTGCCAGCGGAGGGGGCTGGGTGCCAGGCTACACCTTC. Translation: CASGGGWVPGYTF.

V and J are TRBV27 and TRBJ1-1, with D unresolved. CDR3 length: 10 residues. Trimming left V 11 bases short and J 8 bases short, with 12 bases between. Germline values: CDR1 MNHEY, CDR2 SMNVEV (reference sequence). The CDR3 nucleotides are TGTGCCTCACCCGGGGAAGAAGCTTTCTTT. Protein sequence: CASPGEEAFF.

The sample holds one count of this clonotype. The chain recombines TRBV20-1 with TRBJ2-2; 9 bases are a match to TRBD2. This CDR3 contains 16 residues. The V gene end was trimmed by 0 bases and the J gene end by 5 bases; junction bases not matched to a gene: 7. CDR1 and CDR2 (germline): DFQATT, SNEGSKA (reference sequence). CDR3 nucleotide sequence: TGCAGTGCTAGAGAGGGCGGGGGGGCCAGTACCGGGGAGCTGTTTTTT. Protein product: CSAREGGGASTGELFF.

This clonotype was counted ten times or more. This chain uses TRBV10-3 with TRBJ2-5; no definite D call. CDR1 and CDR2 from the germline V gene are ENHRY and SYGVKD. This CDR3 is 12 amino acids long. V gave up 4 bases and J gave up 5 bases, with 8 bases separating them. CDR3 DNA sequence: TGTGCCATCAGTGCCACGGCGGAGACCCAGTACTTC. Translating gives CAISATAETQYF.

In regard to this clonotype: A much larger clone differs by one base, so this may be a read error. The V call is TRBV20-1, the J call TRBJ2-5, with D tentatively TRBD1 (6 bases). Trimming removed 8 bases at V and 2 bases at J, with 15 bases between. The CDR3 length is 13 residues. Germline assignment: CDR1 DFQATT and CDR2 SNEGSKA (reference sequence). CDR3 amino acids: CSPGQMQQETQYF. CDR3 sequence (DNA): TGCAGTCCTGGACAGATGCAGCAAGAGACCCAGTACTTC.

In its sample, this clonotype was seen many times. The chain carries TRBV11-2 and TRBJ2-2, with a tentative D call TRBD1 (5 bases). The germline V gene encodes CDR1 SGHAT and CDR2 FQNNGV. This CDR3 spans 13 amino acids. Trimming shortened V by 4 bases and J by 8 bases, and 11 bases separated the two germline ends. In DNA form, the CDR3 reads TGTGCCAGCAGCTCGACACAGGTTGGGGAGCTGTTTTTT. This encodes CASSSTQVGELFF.

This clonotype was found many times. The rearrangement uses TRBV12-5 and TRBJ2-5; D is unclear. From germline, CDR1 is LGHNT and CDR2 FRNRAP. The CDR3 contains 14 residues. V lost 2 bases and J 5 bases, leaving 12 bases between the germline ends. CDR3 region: CASGLYPGLETQYF. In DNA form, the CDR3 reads TGTGCTAGTGGTTTGTACCCGGGTTTGGAGACCCAGTACTTC.

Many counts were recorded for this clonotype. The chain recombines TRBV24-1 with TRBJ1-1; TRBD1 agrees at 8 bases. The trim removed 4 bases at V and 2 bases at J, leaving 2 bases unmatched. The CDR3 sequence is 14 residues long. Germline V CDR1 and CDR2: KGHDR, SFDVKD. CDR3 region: CATSDGQGNTEAFF. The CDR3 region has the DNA TGTGCCACCAGTGACGGACAGGGCAACACTGAAGCTTTCTTT.

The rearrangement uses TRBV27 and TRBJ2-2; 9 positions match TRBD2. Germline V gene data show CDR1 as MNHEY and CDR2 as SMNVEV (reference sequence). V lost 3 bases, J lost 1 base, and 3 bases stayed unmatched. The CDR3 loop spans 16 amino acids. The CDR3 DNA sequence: TGTGCCAGCAGTTTCCGTAGCGGGGGGAACACCGGGGAGCTGTTTTTT. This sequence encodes CASSFRSGGNTGELFF.

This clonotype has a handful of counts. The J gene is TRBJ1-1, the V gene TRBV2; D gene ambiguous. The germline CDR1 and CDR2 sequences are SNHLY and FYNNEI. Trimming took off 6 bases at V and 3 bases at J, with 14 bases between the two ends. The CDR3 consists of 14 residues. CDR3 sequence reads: CASSRVAYDTEAFF. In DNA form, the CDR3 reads TGTGCCAGCAGCCGGGTAGCCTACGACACTGAAGCTTTCTTT.

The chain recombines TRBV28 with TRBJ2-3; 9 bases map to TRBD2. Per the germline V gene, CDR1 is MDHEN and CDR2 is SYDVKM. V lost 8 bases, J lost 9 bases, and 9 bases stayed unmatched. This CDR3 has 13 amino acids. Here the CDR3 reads CASGSGRGETQYF. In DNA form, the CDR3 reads TGTGCCAGCGGTAGCGGGAGAGGAGAGACGCAGTATTTT.